This passage covers 21 T cell receptor beta chains from one sample sequenced in a study of T cells in Graves' hyperthyroidism and ophthalmopathy. There were TCR beta CDR3 regions amplified from RNA transcripts. Primed by the HTBI set, a first-round RT-PCR was run on the TCR CDR3. TCRdb reprocessed the multiplex PCR reads with MiXCR, giving one entry per CDR3 protein. Altogether over 450,000 distinct CDR3 sequences are present, approximately 17% being singletons, with the ten largest covering under 20%. Sequencing used blood. The receptor source for this set is a young woman with Graves' ophthalmopathy.

In regard to this clonotype: With a much larger clone just one base away, this may be a read error. The chain employs TRBV27 and TRBJ1-5; D gene ambiguous. The CDR3 length is 16 residues. Germline V gene sequence: CDR1 MNHEY, CDR2 SMNVEV (reference sequence). The CDR3 loop is CASSLTRSHSHQPQHF. The CDR3, as DNA: TGTGCCAGCAGTTTAACTCGCAGTCATAGCCATCAGCCCCAGCATTTT.

This clonotype was picked up many times. V and J are TRBV28 and TRBJ2-5, with 11 bases lining up with TRBD1. Germline CDR1 reads MDHEN; CDR2 reads SYDVKM. This CDR3 has 15 amino acids. V dropped 3 bases and J dropped 4; count of bases not matched to a gene: 4. This chain's CDR3 is CASSFSGTGGETQYF. CDR3 in DNA: TGTGCCAGCAGTTTCTCCGGGACAGGGGGAGAGACCCAGTACTTC.

This clonotype was seen ten or more times. The chain links TRBV20-1 to TRBJ2-3, with TRBD2 matching over 7 bases. This CDR3 has 14 amino acids. The V gene end was trimmed by 3 bases and the J gene end by 3 bases; junction bases not matched to a gene: 6. Germline lookup yields CDR1 DFQATT and CDR2 SNEGSKA (reference sequence). This CDR3 reads CSASYTSETDTQYF. The CDR3 coding sequence is TGCAGTGCTAGTTACACTAGCGAGACAGATACGCAGTATTTT.

This clonotype was counted at least ten times. The V call is TRBV27, the J call TRBJ2-3; the D gene could be TRBD1 or TRBD2 (6 bases each). Trimming took off 6 bases at V and 0 bases at J, with 19 bases between the two ends. Germline loops: CDR1 MNHEY, CDR2 SMNVEV (reference sequence). The CDR3 extends over 17 amino acids. The CDR3 region has the DNA TGTGCCAGCAGGAATATTGGGGGGCCGGTCAGCACAGATACGCAGTATTTT. The encoded protein is CASRNIGGPVSTDTQYF.

The J gene is TRBJ2-1, the V gene TRBV5-1; D perhaps matches TRBD2 (6 bases). CDR1 is SGHRS and CDR2 is YFSETQ in the germline V gene. Trimming removed 4 bases from V and 8 bases from J, with 10 bases in between. The CDR3 extends over 12 amino acids. CDR3 nucleotide sequence: TGCGCCAGCAGCGGCGGGAACTATGAGCAGTTCTTC. As protein: CASSGGNYEQFF.

At least ten counts were recorded for this clonotype. The rearrangement joins TRBV3-1 to TRBJ1-1; the D gene is possibly TRBD1 (6 bases). The V gene's germline CDR1 is LGHDT and CDR2 YNNKEL (reference sequence). V was clipped by 4 bases and J by 1 base, with 10 bases between them. The CDR3 has 14 residues. The CDR3 spells CASSPGTPNTEAFF. In nucleotides, the CDR3 is TGTGCCAGCAGCCCCGGGACACCGAACACTGAAGCTTTCTTT.

V gene TRBV14 combines with J gene TRBJ1-2; tentative D call: TRBD1 (5 bases). Germline V gives CDR1 SGHDN, CDR2 FVKESK. V dropped 3 bases and J dropped 3 bases, with 14 bases sitting between them. The CDR3 totals 15 residues. The CDR3 protein is CASSHLRDGDYGYTF. Written as DNA, the CDR3 is TGTGCCAGCAGCCATCTCCGGGACGGGGACTATGGCTACACCTTC.

Many counts were recorded for this clonotype. V gene TRBV7-9 combines with J gene TRBJ2-7; D is unresolved. V shed 6 bases and J shed 3 bases, with 12 bases lying between them. The length of the CDR3 is 13 residues. Per the germline V gene, CDR1 is SEHNR and CDR2 is FQNEAQ (reference sequence). CDR3 nucleotides: TGTGCCAGCAGTTCCCAAGGAAGCTACGAGCAGTACTTC. As protein: CASSSQGSYEQYF.

This clonotype was picked up many times. The chain has TRBV2 and TRBJ2-5; D is unclear. This CDR3 has 11 residues. Between the trimmed V and J ends, which lost 6 bases and 5 bases, there was a span of 7 bases. Germline loops: CDR1 SNHLY, CDR2 FYNNEI. The CDR3 bases are TGTGCCAGCAGGGTCCGTGAGACCCAGTACTTC. It encodes CASRVRETQYF.

This clonotype appeared many times. This chain connects TRBV30 to TRBJ1-2, with a tentative D call TRBD1 (6 bases). The CDR3 has 13 amino acids. Trimming stripped 5 bases from V and 4 bases from J, with 14 bases between. The germline V gene has CDR1 GTSNPN and CDR2 SVGIG (reference sequence). The DNA of the CDR3 is TGTGCCTGGGGCTCGGGGGCCGCCTATGGCTACACCTTC. Translated: CAWGSGAAYGYTF.

This clonotype was recorded at least ten times. The V gene is TRBV11-2, the J gene TRBJ2-7; D gene unclear. In germline, CDR1 is SGHAT, CDR2 FQNNGV. The CDR3 is made up of 14 amino acids. V was pared by 1 base and J by 3 bases, with 10 bases between. The CDR3: CASSLALLDYEQYF. CDR3 nucleotide sequence: TGTGCCAGCAGCTTAGCTCTCCTCGACTACGAGCAGTACTTC.

This clonotype was picked up many times. The chain combines TRBV28 with TRBJ2-2; D remains unclear. The CDR3 runs to 14 residues. V was pared by 3 bases and J by 1 base, with 6 bases between. Per the germline V gene, CDR1 is MDHEN and CDR2 is SYDVKM. The CDR3 reads CASSFIWNTGELFF. CDR3 nucleotides: TGTGCCAGCAGTTTCATTTGGAACACCGGGGAGCTGTTTTTT. The full variable domain, completed using reference TRBV28 and TRBJ2-2, is DVKVTQSSRYLVKRTGEKVFLECVQDMDHENMFWYRQDPGLGLRLIYFSYDVKMKEKGDIPEGYSVSREKKERFSLILESASTNQTSMYLCASSFIWNTGELFFGEGSRLTVL.

The rearrangement links TRBV9 to TRBJ1-5; TRBD1 aligns across 7 bases. Trimming cost V 5 bases and J 6 bases; bases outside gene matches: 8. This CDR3 region has 14 residues. The germline CDR1 and CDR2 sequences are SGDLS and YYNGEE. The CDR3 reads CASSDREGSQPQHF. CDR3 sequence (DNA): TGTGCCAGCAGTGACAGGGAGGGGAGTCAGCCCCAGCATTTT.

The rearrangement uses TRBV10-3 and TRBJ2-7; unclear D gene. There are 13 residues in the CDR3. The germline V gene encodes CDR1 ENHRY and CDR2 SYGVKD. V shed 0 bases and J shed 3 bases, with 6 bases lying between them. The CDR3 reads CAISESFGYEQYF. The CDR3 nucleotides are TGTGCCATCAGTGAGTCTTTCGGCTACGAGCAGTACTTC.

There are many counts of this clonotype. This sequence joins TRBV25-1 and TRBJ2-7; D might be TRBD1 or TRBD2, each matching 7 bases. With 4 bases removed from V and 1 base from J, the gap between germline ends came to 17 bases. Germline V CDR1 and CDR2: MGHDK, SYGVNS. The CDR3 covers 16 residues. CDR3 DNA: TGTGCCAGCAGTGGGACAGGACTAGTTAATTCCTACGAGCAGTACTTC. It codes for CASSGTGLVNSYEQYF.

This clonotype was detected ten times or more. The chain combines TRBV6-2 or TRBV6-3 with TRBJ2-3, with TRBD1 identical over 7 bases. J was trimmed by 4 bases and V by 4 bases; bases with no gene match: 8. The CDR3 is 15 residues long. The germline gives CDR1 MNHEY, CDR2 SVGEGT. CDR3: CASSFGQVLADTQYF. In DNA form, the CDR3 reads TGTGCCAGCAGTTTCGGACAGGTTTTGGCAGATACGCAGTATTTT.

This clonotype has a handful of counts. The chain is built from TRBV4-1 and TRBJ2-5; D not resolved. Trimming cost V 4 bases and J 5 bases, with 11 bases left between them. Germline V gives CDR1 MGHRA, CDR2 YSYEKL. This CDR3 is 13 amino acids long. CDR3 coding DNA: TGCGCCAGCAGCCTCCCTCTGGGGGAGACCCAGTACTTC. Protein: CASSLPLGETQYF.

Note on this clonotype: It may be a read error: a sequence one base away is much more abundant. The chain combines TRBV7-8 with TRBJ1-4, with TRBD1 as a possible D gene (5 bases). This CDR3 contains 12 residues. V lost 6 bases and J lost 8, with 10 bases in between. CDR1 SGHVS and CDR2 FQNEAQ come from the germline V gene. Here the CDR3 reads CASSRDGEKLFF. The CDR3 bases are TGTGCCAGCAGTCGGGACGGCGAAAAACTGTTTTTT.

The chain links TRBV10-3 to TRBJ1-1; no clear D gene. Trimming pared 6 bases from V and 6 bases from J, leaving 8 bases between. The CDR3 length is 11 residues. CDR1 ENHRY and CDR2 SYGVKD come from the germline V gene. The chain's CDR3 is CAISGESEAFF. The CDR3 DNA sequence: TGTGCCATCAGCGGGGAATCTGAAGCTTTCTTT.

This clonotype was seen repeatedly, ten times or more. V usage is TRBV27 and J usage is TRBJ1-1; 9 bases are a match to TRBD1. The V and J ends lost 5 bases and 3 bases, in that order; junction bases with no gene match: 16. Germline V gives CDR1 MNHEY, CDR2 SMNVEV (reference sequence). This CDR3 has 18 residues. CDR3 bases: TGTGCCAGCAGTCCAAACCCGGACAGGGGCATTTGGGACACTGAAGCTTTCTTT. As protein: CASSPNPDRGIWDTEAFF.

The sample holds a few counts of this clonotype. CDR3 coding DNA: TGTGCCAGCAGTGAGACCAGCCGACTAGCGGGAGAACTCGGCACAGATACGCAGTATTTT. It specifies CASSETSRLAGELGTDTQYF. The J gene is TRBJ2-3, the V gene TRBV6-1; 12 bases agree with TRBD2. J gave up 1 base and V 3 bases, and 14 bases lay outside the gene matches. Germline CDR1 is MNHNS and CDR2 is SASEGT. This CDR3 has 20 residues.